This T cell receptor (beta chain) was documented in a study of shared clonotypes between healthy human individuals. The CDR3 is 14 residues long. The germline gives CDR1 LNHDA, CDR2 SQIVND (reference sequence). Unmatched junction bases numbered 2, after V lost 3 bases and J lost 0 bases. Deep-level settings were used for running the assay. Generated by immunoSEQ multiplex PCR, the TCRdb table keeps only in-frame clones and is missing some. Of 600,000 or so clones detected, roughly 98% appear once; the ten largest clones hold around 0.3%. Whole-study results and caveats: The expectation was that sequencing depth would affect clonotype sharing among donors. The four-donor shared clonotypes exceeded non-shared clonotypes in generation probability, with non-shared ones scoring lower. Among several donors, roughly 5.5% of naive CD4 clonotypes were found in common.

Regarding this clone: Antigen specificity is unknown. Within the sample, other DNA sequences also encode this same CDR3.

CD8 cells regarded as naive lacked CD45RO, were positively chosen for CCR7, and omitted terminally differentiated effector memory CD45RA+ cells. The clonotype was recovered from a man aged 30 to 39 in good health. The chain couples TRBV19 to TRBJ2-7, with TRBD2 identical over 7 bases. The sequenced sample was naive CD8+ T cells sorted from blood. The CDR3 loop is CASSIGGSSYEQYF. The CDR3 DNA follows: TGTGCCAGTAGTATCGGCGGGAGCTCCTACGAGCAGTACTTC.